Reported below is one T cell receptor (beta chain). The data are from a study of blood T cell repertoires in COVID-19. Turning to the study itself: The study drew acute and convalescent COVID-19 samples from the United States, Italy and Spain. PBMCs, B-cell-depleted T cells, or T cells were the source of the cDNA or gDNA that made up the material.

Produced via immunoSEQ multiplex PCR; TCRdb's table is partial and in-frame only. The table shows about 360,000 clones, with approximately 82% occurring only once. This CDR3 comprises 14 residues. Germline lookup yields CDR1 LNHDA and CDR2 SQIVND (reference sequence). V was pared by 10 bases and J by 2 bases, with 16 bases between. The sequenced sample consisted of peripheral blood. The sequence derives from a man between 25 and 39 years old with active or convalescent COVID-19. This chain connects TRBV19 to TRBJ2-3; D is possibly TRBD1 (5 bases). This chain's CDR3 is CATQGAVNTDTQYF. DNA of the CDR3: TGTGCCACCCAGGGCGCAGTTAACACAGATACGCAGTATTTT. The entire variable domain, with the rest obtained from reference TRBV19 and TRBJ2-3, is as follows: DGGITQSPKYLFRKEGQNVTLSCEQNLNHDAMYWYRQDPGQGLRLIYYSQIVNDFQKGDIAEGYSVSREKKESFPLTVTSAQKNPTAFYLCATQGAVNTDTQYFGPGTRLTVL.